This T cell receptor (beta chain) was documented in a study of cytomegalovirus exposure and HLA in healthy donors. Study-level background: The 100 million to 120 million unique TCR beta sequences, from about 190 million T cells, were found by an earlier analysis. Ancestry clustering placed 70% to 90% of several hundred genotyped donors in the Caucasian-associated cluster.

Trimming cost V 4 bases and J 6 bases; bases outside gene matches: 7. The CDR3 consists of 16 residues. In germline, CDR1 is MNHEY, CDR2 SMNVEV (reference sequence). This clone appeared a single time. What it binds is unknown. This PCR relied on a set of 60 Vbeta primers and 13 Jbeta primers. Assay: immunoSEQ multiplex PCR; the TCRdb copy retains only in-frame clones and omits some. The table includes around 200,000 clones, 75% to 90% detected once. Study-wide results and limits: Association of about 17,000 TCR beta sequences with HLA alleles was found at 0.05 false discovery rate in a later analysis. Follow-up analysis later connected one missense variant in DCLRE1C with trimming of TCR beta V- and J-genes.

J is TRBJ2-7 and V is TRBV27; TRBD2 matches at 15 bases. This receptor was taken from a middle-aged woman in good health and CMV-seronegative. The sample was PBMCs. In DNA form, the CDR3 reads TGTGCCAGCAGTTACGGACTAGCGGGGGGGGCGGGCGAGCAGTACTTC. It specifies CASSYGLAGGAGEQYF.